Below are 20 T cell receptor beta chains sequenced from a single sample in a study of cytomegalovirus exposure and HLA in healthy donors. 60 Vbeta and 13 Jbeta primers were used in PCR. The protocol was immunoSEQ multiplex PCR, while the TCRdb copy is restricted to in-frame clones and leaves out a portion. The profile shows fewer than 250,000 clones, around 80% of them singletons. What was sequenced was PBMCs. The source is a man aged 40-49 years in good health and CMV-seropositive.

This clone has only one observation. The V call is TRBV25-1, the J call TRBJ1-4; D ambiguous. CDR1 is MGHDK and CDR2 is SYGVNS in the germline V gene. There are 15 residues in the CDR3. Trimming removed 3 bases from V and 0 bases from J, with 8 bases in between. CDR3 amino acids: CASSDFSATNEKLFF. In DNA form, the CDR3 reads TGTGCCAGCAGTGATTTTAGTGCAACTAATGAAAAACTGTTTTTT.

The chain combines TRBV14 with TRBJ2-3; unclear D gene. Germline lookup yields CDR1 SGHDN and CDR2 FVKESK. The CDR3 loop spans 13 amino acids. V lost 4 bases to trimming and J lost 8 bases, with 13 bases between them. The DNA for the CDR3 is TGTGCCAGCAGCCCAGGCCTTATAGGTACGCAGTATTTT. This gives the protein CASSPGLIGTQYF. The whole variable domain, filled in from reference TRBV14 and TRBJ2-3, reads EAGVTQFPSHSVIEKGQTVTLRCDPISGHDNLYWYRRVMGKEIKFLLHFVKESKQDESGMPNNRFLAERTGGTYSTLKVQPAELEDSGVYFCASSPGLIGTQYFGPGTRLTVL.

V is TRBV19 and J is TRBJ1-4, with TRBD1 matching over 10 bases. CDR1 and CDR2 from the germline V gene are LNHDA and SQIVND (reference sequence). The CDR3 spans 14 residues. V trimming: 4 bases; J trimming: 8 bases; junction bases outside the gene matches: 4. CDR3 sequence (DNA): TGTGCCAGTAGTAACCCGGGACAGGGGGAAAAACTGTTTTTT. Translated: CASSNPGQGEKLFF.

The genes are TRBV5-6 and TRBJ2-5; 9 bases are shared with TRBD1. The end of the DNA aligns better with TRBJ2-7, so the J call may be wrong. The CDR3 spans 15 residues. Per the germline V gene, CDR1 is SGHDT and CDR2 is YYEEEE. CDR3 bases: TGTGCCAGCAGCCTGACCGGGACAGGGACCGACGAGCAGTACTTC. This sequence encodes CASSLTGTGTDEQYF.

J is TRBJ1-1 and V is TRBV9; TRBD1 matches 7 bases. Per germline, CDR1 SGDLS and CDR2 YYNGEE. The length of the CDR3 is 15 residues. The V segment lost 4 bases and the J segment 2 bases; nucleotides outside the gene matches: 8. The CDR3 bases are TGTGCCAGCAGCCCGGGACAGCTACTTAACACTGAAGCTTTCTTT. It encodes CASSPGQLLNTEAFF.

The chain employs TRBV11-1 and TRBJ1-1; the D is unclear. Germline V gives CDR1 SGHAT, CDR2 FQDESV (reference sequence). This CDR3 region has 15 residues. V lost 2 bases and J lost 1, with 11 bases in between. The CDR3 nucleotides read TGTGCCAGCAGCTTACTCCCGGGGAGGAACACTGAAGCTTTCTTT. The encoded protein is CASSLLPGRNTEAFF.

The chain is built from TRBV15 and TRBJ2-7; D not resolved. The CDR3 loop spans 16 amino acids. Germline V gene lookup returns CDR1 LNHNV and CDR2 YYDKDF (reference sequence). V gave up 0 bases and J gave up 4 bases, with 16 bases separating them. The CDR3 sequence: CATSRDRPLGLYEQYF. CDR3 bases: TGTGCCACCAGCAGAGATCGGCCGCTGGGCCTATACGAGCAGTACTTC.

CDR3 protein: CASSVSALGSSYEQYF. The CDR3 DNA follows: TGTGCCAGCAGCGTTAGCGCGTTAGGCTCCTCCTACGAGCAGTACTTC. This chain joins TRBV9 and TRBJ2-7, with D maybe TRBD2 (5 bases). Trimming pared 2 bases from V and 0 bases from J, leaving 15 bases between. CDR3 length: 16 residues. The V gene's germline CDR1 is SGDLS and CDR2 YYNGEE.

The rearrangement joins TRBV7-8 to TRBJ2-1; 8 nucleotides agree with TRBD2. Germline V lookup: CDR1 SGHVS, CDR2 FQNEAQ. This CDR3 is built from 14 residues. Trimming took 2 bases from V and 12 from J; bases not matched to a gene: 9. The CDR3 reads CASSLLGREGVQFF. The DNA of the CDR3 is TGTGCCAGCAGCTTACTCGGGAGGGAGGGCGTGCAGTTCTTC.

The V and J genes are TRBV7-8 and TRBJ1-4; tentative D call: TRBD1 (6 bases). The CDR3 sequence is 13 residues long. Trimming cost V 11 bases and J 8 bases, with 18 bases left between them. The V gene's germline CDR1 is SGHVS and CDR2 FQNEAQ. The CDR3 bases are TGTGCCCTGCTGACCAGGGGCAGGGAAAAACTGTTTTTT. Its protein product is CALLTRGREKLFF.

This clone has only one observation. The CDR3 is CASSLQGGSEAFF. The CDR3 DNA reads as TGTGCCAGCAGTTTACAGGGGGGCTCTGAAGCTTTCTTT. The V and J genes are TRBV7-9 and TRBJ1-1; 8 bases match TRBD1. V gave up 6 bases and J gave up 6 bases; unmatched junction bases: 6. CDR1 and CDR2 from the germline V gene are SEHNR and FQNEAQ (reference sequence). The CDR3 is 13 residues long.

V is TRBV19 and J is TRBJ1-1; a weak D match, TRBD1 (5 bases). The CDR3 is 11 residues long. From germline, CDR1 is LNHDA and CDR2 SQIVND (reference sequence). With 1 base removed from V and 8 bases from J, the gap between germline ends came to 5 bases. Here the CDR3 DNA reads TGTGCCAGTAGTATAGCAGGGGAAGCTTTCTTT. Its translation: CASSIAGEAFF.

V is TRBV7-2 and J is TRBJ2-7, with 7 bases fitting TRBD2. The trim removed 5 bases at V and 6 bases at J, leaving 19 bases unmatched. Germline V gene data show CDR1 as SGHTA and CDR2 as FQGNSA. CDR3 length: 17 residues. CDR3: CASSIGLAASTRGEQYF. DNA for the CDR3: TGTGCCAGCAGCATCGGGCTAGCGGCCTCGACTCGGGGCGAGCAGTACTTC. Full variable domain (outside the CDR3, taken from reference TRBV7-2 and TRBJ2-7): GAGVSQSPSNKVTEKGKDVELRCDPISGHTALYWYRQSLGQGLEFLIYFQGNSAPDKSGLPSDRFSAERTGGSVSTLTIQRTQQEDSAVYLCASSIGLAASTRGEQYFGPGTRLTVT.

This clone was recorded once. The chain couples TRBV28 to TRBJ2-5; 10 bases align to TRBD2. Germline lookup yields CDR1 MDHEN and CDR2 SYDVKM. This CDR3 contains 12 residues. V lost 4 bases to trimming and J lost 9 bases; unmatched junction nucleotides: 2. CDR3 loop: CASSSGLASQYF. The DNA for the CDR3 is TGTGCCAGCAGTTCGGGACTAGCGTCCCAGTACTTC.

V usage is TRBV20-1 and J usage is TRBJ2-3; D is unclear. This CDR3 has 11 residues. V shed 5 bases and J shed 5 bases, with 8 bases lying between them. Germline assignment: CDR1 DFQATT and CDR2 SNEGSKA (reference sequence). The CDR3, as DNA: TGCAGTGCTGCCGGTGGAGATACGCAGTATTTT. Translated, it gives CSAAGGDTQYF.

V usage is TRBV10-2 and J usage is TRBJ1-1, with a weak D call TRBD1 (6 bases). The germline gives CDR1 WSHSY, CDR2 SAAADI. The CDR3 loop spans 13 amino acids. The ends were cut back, 2 bases at V and 11 bases at J, with 15 bases in the middle. CDR3 in DNA: TGCGCCAGCAGTGAGAAGGGGGGGGTCGCTGCTTTCTTT. Protein product: CASSEKGGVAAFF.

This clone came up once. The V and J genes are TRBV7-9 and TRBJ2-7, with D perhaps matching TRBD2 (6 bases). Trimming shortened V by 2 bases and J by 2 bases, and 16 bases separated the two germline ends. The CDR3 runs to 16 residues. Germline V gene data show CDR1 as SEHNR and CDR2 as FQNEAQ (reference sequence). The CDR3 spells CASSLLGRGGTYEQYF. The CDR3 region has the DNA TGTGCCAGCAGCTTATTGGGACGGGGAGGCACCTACGAGCAGTACTTC.

This clone was found a few times. The chain employs TRBV5-1 and TRBJ2-7; 10 bases match TRBD1. CDR3 length: 15 residues. Unmatched junction bases numbered 2, after V lost 0 bases and J lost 2 bases. Germline V gene lookup returns CDR1 SGHRS and CDR2 YFSETQ. The CDR3 DNA sequence: TGCGCCAGCAGCTTGGTCGGACAGGGGGCCTACGAGCAGTACTTC. Translated, it gives CASSLVGQGAYEQYF.

This clone was detected once. The CDR3 sequence: CASSRGRQGNTQYF. For the CDR3, the DNA is TGTGCCAGCAGCCGGGGTCGACAGGGAAATACGCAGTATTTT. The J gene is TRBJ2-3, the V gene TRBV5-6; TRBD1 matches 7 bases. Unmatched junction bases numbered 9, after V lost 4 bases and J lost 7 bases. This CDR3 region has 14 residues. CDR1 and CDR2 (germline): SGHDT, YYEEEE.

As concerns this clone: Other DNA sequences from this sample encode an identical CDR3 as well. The CDR3 DNA reads TGTGCCAGTAGTATTGGAGTTAATCAGCCCCAGCATTTT. This translates into CASSIGVNQPQHF. The chain is built from TRBV19 and TRBJ1-5; D ambiguous. V gave up 3 bases and J gave up 4 bases, with 7 bases separating them. This CDR3 spans 13 amino acids. CDR1 is LNHDA and CDR2 is SQIVND in the germline V gene (reference sequence). Filled out from reference TRBV19 and TRBJ1-5, the complete variable domain reads DGGITQSPKYLFRKEGQNVTLSCEQNLNHDAMYWYRQDPGQGLRLIYYSQIVNDFQKGDIAEGYSVSREKKESFPLTVTSAQKNPTAFYLCASSIGVNQPQHFGDGTRLSIL.